A selection of T cell receptor beta chains follows, all from one sample in a study of blood T cell repertoires in COVID-19. Libraries were prepared by immunoSEQ multiplex PCR; TCRdb keeps only in-frame clonotypes and omits some of them. The sample comprises about 670,000 clones, just under 90% of which are singletons, and roughly 0.25% rests with the top ten. Sample: peripheral blood. Receptors originate from a woman under 30 with acute or convalescent COVID-19. CDR3s include the opening cysteine and the closing phenylalanine or tryptophan. Fields, in order: V gene, J gene, clone size, D gene, CDR3 DNA, CDR3 protein. D genes are given only for firm matches. Size tells how often a clone was seen (once, few, many) or the class of an expanded clone, and some rows leave it out.

>TRBV5-6|TRBJ1-2|once|NA
TGTGCCAGCAGCTTGATGAGGTATGGCTACACCTTC
CASSLMRYGYTF
>TRBV20-1|TRBJ1-2|NA|NA
TGCAGTGCTAGCCCGGGTGGAGGCTACACCTTC
CSASPGGGYTF
>TRBV6-2/TRBV6-3|TRBJ1-6|few|NA
TGTGCCAGCAGTTACTCGATGGTTGCGGTGGGCTCCTATAATTCACCCCTCCACTTT
CASSYSMVAVGSYNSPLHF
>TRBV29-1|TRBJ1-2|NA|NA
TGCAGCGTTGAAGATTCGGCAGGGCGGTATGGCTACACCTTC
CSVEDSAGRYGYTF
>TRBV7-2|TRBJ1-2|NA|TRBD1
TGTGCCAGCAGCTTATATTCGCAACAGGGGAATGGCTACACCTTC
CASSLYSQQGNGYTF
>TRBV3-1/TRBV3-2|TRBJ1-1|NA|TRBD1
TGTGCCAGCAGCCAGTCGGCGGGACAGTCCGGCGGCGCTTTCTTT
CASSQSAGQSGGAFF
>TRBV7-2|TRBJ1-2|NA|TRBD1
TGTGCCAGCAGCCAAGGACAGGGAGGTTATGGCTACACCTTC
CASSQGQGGYGYTF
>TRBV19|TRBJ2-1|once|NA
TGTGCCAGTAGCGTCGGACAGAGCTCCTACAATGAGCAGTTCTTC
CASSVGQSSYNEQFF
>TRBV30|TRBJ2-7|NA|TRBD2
TGTGCCTGGAGTGTGCAACTAGCGGGGATCACCGAGCAGTACTTC
CAWSVQLAGITEQYF
>TRBV20-1|TRBJ1-1|NA|NA
TGCAGTGCTAGTGATGACCGGGGAAACACTGAAGCTTTCTTT
CSASDDRGNTEAFF
>TRBV6-5|TRBJ1-2|NA|NA
TGTGCCAGCACCTTAGGTGGGGGGGGGAGACCTGGCTACACCTTC
CASTLGGGGRPGYTF
>TRBV3-1/TRBV3-2|TRBJ1-6|NA|NA
TGTGCCAGCAGCCTGGGGGGGGATAATTCACCCCTCCACTTT
CASSLGGDNSPLHF
>TRBV7-9|TRBJ1-5|NA|TRBD1
TGTGCCAGCAGCCCAGGGGACAGGTCCCTTGGGCCCCAGCATTTT
CASSPGDRSLGPQHF
>TRBV6-1|TRBJ1-6|NA|NA
TGTGCCAGCAGTGAGGGGGGATCCTATAATTCACCCCTCCACTTT
CASSEGGSYNSPLHF
>TRBV6-2/TRBV6-3|TRBJ2-7|once|TRBD2
TGTGCCAGCAGCCTGGGACTAGCGGGCCCCTACGAGCAGTACTTC
CASSLGLAGPYEQYF
>TRBV9|TRBJ1-2|NA|NA
TGTGCCAGCAGCGCAACAGGGTACCCGTCAAATGGCTACACCTTC
CASSATGYPSNGYTF
>TRBV18|TRBJ1-4|once|TRBD1
TGTGCCAGCTCACCAACGCTGGTCGGGACAGTTAATGAAAAACTGTTTTTT
CASSPTLVGTVNEKLFF
>TRBV30|TRBJ2-1|NA|TRBD1
TGTGCCTGGAGTGACGGGACAGGGATTGGCTCCTACAATGAGCAGTTCTTC
CAWSDGTGIGSYNEQFF
>TRBV5-1|TRBJ1-6|NA|NA
TGCGCCAGCAGCTCCTCCGGACACGAAAATTCACCCCTCCACTTT
CASSSSGHENSPLHF
>TRBV5-1|TRBJ2-7|NA|NA
TGCGCCAGCAGCTTGGGCATAACTAGGCCCGAAGGGGAGCAGTACTTC
CASSLGITRPEGEQYF
>TRBV18|TRBJ1-6|once|NA
TGTGCCAGCTCACCCCTGGGAGACGCCGGCTATAATTCACCCCTCCACTTT
CASSPLGDAGYNSPLHF
>TRBV9|TRBJ2-7|NA|NA
TGTGCCAGCAGCGTAGGCAGGGGATACTCCTACGAGCAGTACTTC
CASSVGRGYSYEQYF
>TRBV9|TRBJ1-2|NA|NA
TGTGCCAGCAGCGCTCACCCCCAGGGGTCCGGCTATGGCTACACCTTC
CASSAHPQGSGYGYTF
>TRBV6-1|TRBJ1-5|NA|NA
TGTGCCAGCAGTGATCAGGGTGAATCAGCGCCCCAGCATTTT
CASSDQGESAPQHF
>TRBV10-1|TRBJ1-2|NA|NA
TGCGCCAGCAGTGAGGTTCGCAGCTATGGCTACACCTTC
CASSEVRSYGYTF
>TRBV12-3/TRBV12-4|TRBJ1-4|NA|NA
TGTGCCAGCAGTTTGATTTTCGGGGAAAGGTGTTTTTTT
CASSLIFGERCFF
>TRBV11-2|TRBJ1-3|NA|NA
TGTGCCAGCAGCCCCTCCTTTGGGGGGACTGGAAACACCATATATTTT
CASSPSFGGTGNTIYF
>TRBV2|TRBJ1-2|NA|TRBD1
TGTGCCAGCAGTGGACAGGGGAATTATGGCTACACCTTC
CASSGQGNYGYTF
>TRBV10-3|TRBJ1-1|NA|NA
TGTGCCATCAGTGAGTCAGGCCAGGGAATGACTGAAGCTTTCTTT
CAISESGQGMTEAFF
>TRBV5-5|TRBJ1-1|NA|NA
TGTGCCAGCAGCCATACAGGGCTGGATAACACTGAAGCTTTCTTT
CASSHTGLDNTEAFF
>TRBV9|TRBJ1-3|NA|NA
TGTGCCAGCAGCACACAGAGCTCTGGAAACACCATATATTTT
CASSTQSSGNTIYF
>TRBV30|TRBJ2-7|NA|NA
TGTGCCTGGAGTGTGGGGGGTGGTCCTAGGGAGCAGTACTTC
CAWSVGGGPREQYF
>TRBV4-1|TRBJ1-1|NA|TRBD1
TGCGCCAGCAGCCAAAGTACAGGGGGCAAGGGGACTGAAGCTTTCTTT
CASSQSTGGKGTEAFF
>TRBV2|TRBJ1-3|NA|NA
TGTGCCAGCAGCGATACTGGAGCCTCTGGAAACACCATATATTTT
CASSDTGASGNTIYF
>TRBV29-1|TRBJ1-1|NA|NA
TGCAGCGTTGAACAGGGAACGGCGAACACTGAAGCTTTCTTT
CSVEQGTANTEAFF
>TRBV19|TRBJ1-1|NA|NA
TGTGCCAGTACCCTCCAGGCCGTCCGTTCTAAAGCTTTCTTT
CASTLQAVRSKAFF
>TRBV4-2|TRBJ2-7|NA|NA
TGTGCCAGCAGCCAAGGTGGGGCCGAGCAGTACTTC
CASSQGGAEQYF
>TRBV6-1|TRBJ2-3|NA|TRBD2
TGTGCCAGCAGTGTTGGGACTAGCGGGGGAACAGATACGCAGTATTTT
CASSVGTSGGTDTQYF
>TRBV19|TRBJ2-1|NA|TRBD1
TGTGCCGCTATGGGACAGAGGTCGGGCAATGAGCAGTTCTTC
CAAMGQRSGNEQFF
>TRBV2|TRBJ1-5|few|NA
TGTGCCAGCACCCGAGAGGGTAGCAATCAGCCCCAGCATTTT
CASTREGSNQPQHF
>TRBV29-1|TRBJ1-2|NA|NA
TGCAGCGCCCGCTCAGTACATGGCTACACCTTC
CSARSVHGYTF
>TRBV6-6|TRBJ1-2|once|TRBD1
TGTGCCAGCAGTTACTCACCGGACAGGGGGACGGGCTACACCTTC
CASSYSPDRGTGYTF
>TRBV15|TRBJ2-7|NA|NA
TGTGCCACCAGCAGAGATCTTGGGGGGTCCTACGAGCAGTACTTC
CATSRDLGGSYEQYF
>TRBV3-1/TRBV3-2|TRBJ1-5|NA|TRBD1
TGTGCCAGCAGCCACGGGACAGCCGATCAGCCCCAGCATTTT
CASSHGTADQPQHF
>TRBV6-5|TRBJ2-7|NA|NA
TGTGCCAGCATTGCTTCGACAGCACGGTCCTACGAGCAGTACTTC
CASIASTARSYEQYF